This T cell receptor (beta chain) was obtained from a study of shared clonotypes between healthy human individuals. In the study overall: Three plates were used per donor for CD4 naive, three for CD4 memory, two for CD8 naive and one for CD8 memory. Broader study findings: Relative to clonotypes present in all four donors, those not shared had lower generation probabilities. Incompleteness in sorted-subset sequencing, despite large depth, was shown by rarefaction.

As regards this clone: No antigen is known for it.

Profiling relied on immunoSEQ multiplex PCR, and the TCRdb table lists in-frame clones only, not all of them. This table has roughly 2 million clones, 90% to 96% appearing once. The CDR3 extends over 14 amino acids. Germline-derived CDR1 and CDR2 are SNHLY and FYNNEI. Trimming removed 6 bases from V and 5 bases from J, with 16 bases in between. The V and J genes are TRBV2 and TRBJ2-5; D may be TRBD1 or TRBD2 (6 bases each). The receptor's source is a man younger than 30 in good health. The sequenced material came from naive CD4+ T cells sorted from blood. Documented subset: CD45RA+ positively selected. The CDR3: CASSGLGGGETQYF. Here the CDR3 DNA reads TGTGCCAGCAGCGGACTGGGGGGCGGCGAGACCCAGTACTTC. The full variable domain, with the rest looked up from reference TRBV2 and TRBJ2-5, is EPEVTQTPSHQVTQMGQEVILRCVPISNHLYFYWYRQILGQKVEFLVSFYNNEISEKSEIFDDQFSVERPDGSNFTLKIRSTKLEDSAMYFCASSGLGGGETQYFGPGTRLLVL.